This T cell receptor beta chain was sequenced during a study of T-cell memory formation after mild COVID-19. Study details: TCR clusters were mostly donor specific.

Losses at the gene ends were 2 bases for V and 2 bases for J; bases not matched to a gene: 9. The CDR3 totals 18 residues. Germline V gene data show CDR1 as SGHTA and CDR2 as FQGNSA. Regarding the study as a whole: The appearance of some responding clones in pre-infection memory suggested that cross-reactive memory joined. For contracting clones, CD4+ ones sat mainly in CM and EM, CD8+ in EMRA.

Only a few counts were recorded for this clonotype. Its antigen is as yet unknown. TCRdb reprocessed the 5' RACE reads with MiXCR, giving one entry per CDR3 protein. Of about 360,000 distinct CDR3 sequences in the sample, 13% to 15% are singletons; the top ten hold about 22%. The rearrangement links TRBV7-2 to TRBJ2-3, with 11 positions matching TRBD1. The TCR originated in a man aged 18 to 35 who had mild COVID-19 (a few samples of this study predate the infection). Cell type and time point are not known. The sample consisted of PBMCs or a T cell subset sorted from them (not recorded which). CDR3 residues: CASSLWPGTGGDTDTQYF. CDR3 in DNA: TGTGCCAGCAGCTTATGGCCTGGGACAGGGGGAGACACAGATACGCAGTATTTT.